This T cell receptor (beta chain) was sequenced in a study of beta chain features in type 1 diabetes. Every bit of the isolated RNA underwent reverse transcription, so sequencing read expressed TCRB transcripts. The data were produced by immunoSEQ multiplex PCR, yet TCRdb's version contains in-frame clones alone and is incomplete. The sample has 150,000 to 200,000 clones; roughly 9% are singletons. Study-level findings and limits: People with Type 1 diabetes carried modestly yet significantly shorter TCRB CDR3s in all four CD4+ subsets.

In regard to this clone: Its specificity is unknown.

Germline V gene data show CDR1 as KGHSH and CDR2 as LQKENI. This CDR3 is built from 15 residues. The ends lost 2 bases at V and 0 bases at J; junction bases unmatched: 3. Sequencing was performed on central memory CD4+ T cells from blood. The sequence derives from a woman under 40 with type 1 diabetes. The chain has TRBV18 and TRBJ2-7, with 8 bases fitting TRBD2. CDR3: CASSPLLAGSYEQYF. The CDR3 DNA sequence: TGTGCCAGCTCACCATTGCTAGCGGGCTCCTACGAGCAGTACTTC.